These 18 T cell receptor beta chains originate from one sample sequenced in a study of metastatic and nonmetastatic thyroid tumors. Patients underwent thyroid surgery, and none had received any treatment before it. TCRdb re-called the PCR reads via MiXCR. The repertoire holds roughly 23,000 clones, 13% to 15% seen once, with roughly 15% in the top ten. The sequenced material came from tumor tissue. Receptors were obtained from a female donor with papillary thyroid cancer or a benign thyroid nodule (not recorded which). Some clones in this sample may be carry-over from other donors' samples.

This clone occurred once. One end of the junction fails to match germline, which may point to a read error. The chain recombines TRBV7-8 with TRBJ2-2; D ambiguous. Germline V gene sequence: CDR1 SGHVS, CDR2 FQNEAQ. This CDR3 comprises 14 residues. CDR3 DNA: TGTGCCGGCAGCCCAGAACCCCTGACCGGTGAGCTGTTTTTT. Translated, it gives CAGSPEPLTGELFF.

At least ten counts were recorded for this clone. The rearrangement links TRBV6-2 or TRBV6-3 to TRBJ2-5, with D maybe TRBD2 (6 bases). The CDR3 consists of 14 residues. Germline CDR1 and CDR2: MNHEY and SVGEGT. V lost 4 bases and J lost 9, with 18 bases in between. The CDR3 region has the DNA TGTGCCAGCAGTTCTTTCGGAGGGGCGAAGCCCCAGTACTTC. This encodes CASSSFGGAKPQYF.

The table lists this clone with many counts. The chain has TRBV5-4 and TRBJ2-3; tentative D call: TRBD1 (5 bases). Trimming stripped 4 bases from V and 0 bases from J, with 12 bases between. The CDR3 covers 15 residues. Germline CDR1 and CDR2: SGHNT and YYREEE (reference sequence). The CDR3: CASSLDTTSTDTQYF. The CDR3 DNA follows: TGTGCCAGCAGCCTGGACACTACTAGCACAGATACGCAGTATTTT.

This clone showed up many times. The CDR3 protein is CASSPSGSSGNTIYF. As DNA, the CDR3 is TGTGCCAGCAGCCCATCAGGGTCCTCTGGAAACACCATATATTTT. The chain is built from TRBV9 and TRBJ1-3, with D possibly being TRBD1 (5 bases). This CDR3 has 15 amino acids. From germline, CDR1 is SGDLS and CDR2 YYNGEE. With 4 bases removed from V and 0 bases from J, the gap between germline ends came to 11 bases.

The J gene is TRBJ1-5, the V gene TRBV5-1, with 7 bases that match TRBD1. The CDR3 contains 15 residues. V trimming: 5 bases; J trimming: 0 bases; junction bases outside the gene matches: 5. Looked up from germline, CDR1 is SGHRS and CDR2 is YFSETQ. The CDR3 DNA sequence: TGCGCCAGCAGTCCCGGGACAGTTAGCAATCAGCCCCAGCATTTT. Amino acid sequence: CASSPGTVSNQPQHF.

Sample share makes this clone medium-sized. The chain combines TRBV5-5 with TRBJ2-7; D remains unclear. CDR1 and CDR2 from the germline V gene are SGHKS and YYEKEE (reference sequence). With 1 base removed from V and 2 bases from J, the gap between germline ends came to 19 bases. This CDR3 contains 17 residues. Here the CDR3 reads CASSLYSAGMGAYEQYF. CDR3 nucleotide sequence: TGTGCCAGCAGCTTGTACTCCGCAGGAATGGGCGCCTACGAGCAGTACTTC.

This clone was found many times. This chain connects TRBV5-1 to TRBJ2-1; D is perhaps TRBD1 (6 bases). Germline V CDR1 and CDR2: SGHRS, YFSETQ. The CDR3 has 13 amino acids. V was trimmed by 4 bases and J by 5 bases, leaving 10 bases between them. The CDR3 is CASSAGQNNEQFF. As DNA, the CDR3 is TGCGCCAGCAGCGCCGGACAGAACAATGAGCAGTTCTTC.

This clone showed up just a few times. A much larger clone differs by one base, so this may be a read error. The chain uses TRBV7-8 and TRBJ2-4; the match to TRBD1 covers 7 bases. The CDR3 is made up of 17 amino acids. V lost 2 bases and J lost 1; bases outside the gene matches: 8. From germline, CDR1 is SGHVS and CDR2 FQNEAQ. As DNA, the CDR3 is TGTGCCAGCAGCTTATCCCTAATACAGGGGGCCAAAAACATTCAGTACTTC. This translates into CASSLSLIQGAKNIQYF.

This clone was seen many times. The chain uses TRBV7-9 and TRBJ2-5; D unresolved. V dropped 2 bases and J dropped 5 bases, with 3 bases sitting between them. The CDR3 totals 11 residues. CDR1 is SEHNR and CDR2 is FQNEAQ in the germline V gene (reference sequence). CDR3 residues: CASSLMETQYF. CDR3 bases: TGTGCCAGCAGCTTAATGGAGACCCAGTACTTC.

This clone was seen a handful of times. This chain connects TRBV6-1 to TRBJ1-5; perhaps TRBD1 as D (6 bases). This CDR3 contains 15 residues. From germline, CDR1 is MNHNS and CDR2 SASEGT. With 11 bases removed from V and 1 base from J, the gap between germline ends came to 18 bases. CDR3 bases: TGTGCCTGCGGAACAGGGAAACACAGCAATCAGCCCCAGCATTTT. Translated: CACGTGKHSNQPQHF.

This chain's CDR3 is CASTETAGRADTQYF. The CDR3 bases are TGTGCCAGTACCGAGACGGCGGGAAGAGCAGATACGCAGTATTTT. J is TRBJ2-3 and V is TRBV19; tentatively, D is TRBD2 (6 bases). CDR3 length: 15 residues. Germline lookup yields CDR1 LNHDA and CDR2 SQIVND (reference sequence). V was trimmed by 7 bases and J by 4 bases, leaving 18 bases between them.

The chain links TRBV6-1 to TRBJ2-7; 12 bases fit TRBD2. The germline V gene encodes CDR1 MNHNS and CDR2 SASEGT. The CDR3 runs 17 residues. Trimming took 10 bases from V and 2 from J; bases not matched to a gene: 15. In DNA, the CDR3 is TGTGCCACCTGTGGGACTAGCGGGTGTTCCCTTCCCTACGAGCAGTACTTC. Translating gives CATCGTSGCSLPYEQYF.

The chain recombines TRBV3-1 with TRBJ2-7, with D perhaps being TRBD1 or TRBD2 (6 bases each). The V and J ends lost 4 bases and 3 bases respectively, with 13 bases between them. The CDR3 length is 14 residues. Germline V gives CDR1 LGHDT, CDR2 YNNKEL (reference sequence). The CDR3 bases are TGTGCCAGCAGCCCCCTGGGGGGCTACTACGAGCAGTACTTC. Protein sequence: CASSPLGGYYEQYF.

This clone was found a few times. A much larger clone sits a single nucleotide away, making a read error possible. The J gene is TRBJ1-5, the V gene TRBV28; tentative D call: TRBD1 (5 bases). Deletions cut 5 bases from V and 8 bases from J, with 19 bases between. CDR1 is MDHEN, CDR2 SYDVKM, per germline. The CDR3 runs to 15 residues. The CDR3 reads CASSPPGVAWKPQHF. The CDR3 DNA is TGTGCCAGCAGTCCCCCGGGGGTGGCTTGGAAGCCCCAGCATTTT.

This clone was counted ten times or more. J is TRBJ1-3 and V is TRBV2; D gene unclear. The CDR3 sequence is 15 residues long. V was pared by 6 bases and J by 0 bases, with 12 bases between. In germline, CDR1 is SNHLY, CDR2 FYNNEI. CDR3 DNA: TGTGCCAGCAGGTACCAGGACTACTCTGGAAACACCATATATTTT. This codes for CASRYQDYSGNTIYF.

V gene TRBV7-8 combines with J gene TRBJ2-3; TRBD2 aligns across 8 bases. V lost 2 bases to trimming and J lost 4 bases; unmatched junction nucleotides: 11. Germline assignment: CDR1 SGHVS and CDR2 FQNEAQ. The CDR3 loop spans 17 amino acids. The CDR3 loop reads CASSLSTSGTPPDTQYF. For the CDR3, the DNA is TGTGCCAGCAGCTTAAGTACTAGCGGAACCCCTCCAGATACGCAGTATTTT. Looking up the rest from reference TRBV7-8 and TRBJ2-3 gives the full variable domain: GAGVSQSPRYKVAKRGQDVALRCDPISGHVSLFWYQQALGQGPEFLTYFQNEAQLDKSGLPSDRFFAERPEGSVSTLKIQRTQQEDSAVYLCASSLSTSGTPPDTQYFGPGTRLTVL.

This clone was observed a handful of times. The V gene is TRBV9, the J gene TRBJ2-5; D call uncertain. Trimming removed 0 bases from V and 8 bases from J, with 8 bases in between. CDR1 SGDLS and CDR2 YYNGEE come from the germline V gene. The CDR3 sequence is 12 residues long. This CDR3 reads CASSVAGDTQYF. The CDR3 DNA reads TGTGCCAGCAGCGTAGCAGGAGATACCCAGTACTTC.

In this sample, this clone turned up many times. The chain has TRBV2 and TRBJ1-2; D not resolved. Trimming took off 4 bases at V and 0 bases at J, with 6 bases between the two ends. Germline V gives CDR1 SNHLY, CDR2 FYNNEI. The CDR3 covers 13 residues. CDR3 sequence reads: CASSGGTNYGYTF. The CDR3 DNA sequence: TGTGCCAGCAGTGGGGGTACTAACTATGGCTACACCTTC.